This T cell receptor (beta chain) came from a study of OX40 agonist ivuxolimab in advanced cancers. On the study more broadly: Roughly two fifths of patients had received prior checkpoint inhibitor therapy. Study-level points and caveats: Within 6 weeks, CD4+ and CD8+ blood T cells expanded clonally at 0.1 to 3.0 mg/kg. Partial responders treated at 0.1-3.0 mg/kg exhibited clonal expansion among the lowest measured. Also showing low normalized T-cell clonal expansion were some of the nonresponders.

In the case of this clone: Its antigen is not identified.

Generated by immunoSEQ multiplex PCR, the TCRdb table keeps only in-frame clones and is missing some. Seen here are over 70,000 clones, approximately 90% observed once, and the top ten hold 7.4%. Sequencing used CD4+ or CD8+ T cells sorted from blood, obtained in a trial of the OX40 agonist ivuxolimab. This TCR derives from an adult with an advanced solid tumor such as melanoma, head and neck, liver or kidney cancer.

CDR3 nucleotides: TGTGCCAGCAGCCCATCCGGGGAGACCCAGTACTTC. This translates into CASSPSGETQYF. The rearrangement joins TRBV11-2 to TRBJ2-5; no clear D gene. The CDR3 is made up of 12 amino acids. Trimming removed 5 bases at V and 5 bases at J, with 9 bases between. Per the germline V gene, CDR1 is SGHAT and CDR2 is FQNNGV.